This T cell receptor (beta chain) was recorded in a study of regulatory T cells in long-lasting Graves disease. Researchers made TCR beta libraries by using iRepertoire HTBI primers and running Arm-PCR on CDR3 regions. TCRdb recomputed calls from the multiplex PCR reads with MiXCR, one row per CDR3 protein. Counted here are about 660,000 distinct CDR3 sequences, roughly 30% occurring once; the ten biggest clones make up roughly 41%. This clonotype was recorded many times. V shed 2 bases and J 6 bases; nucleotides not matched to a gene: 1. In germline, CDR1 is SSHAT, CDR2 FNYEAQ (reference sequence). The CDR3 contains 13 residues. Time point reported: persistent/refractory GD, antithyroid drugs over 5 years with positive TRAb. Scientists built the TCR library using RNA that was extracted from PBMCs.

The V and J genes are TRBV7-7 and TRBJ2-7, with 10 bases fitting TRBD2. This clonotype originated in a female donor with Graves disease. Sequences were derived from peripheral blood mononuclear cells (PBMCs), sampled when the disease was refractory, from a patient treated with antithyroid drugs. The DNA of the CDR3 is TGTGCCAGCAGCTTACTAGCGGGAGCCGAGCAGTACTTC. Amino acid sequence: CASSLLAGAEQYF. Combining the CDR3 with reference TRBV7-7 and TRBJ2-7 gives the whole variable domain GAGVSQSPRYKVTKRGQDVTLRCDPISSHATLYWYQQALGQGPEFLTYFNYEAQPDKSGLPSDRFSAERPEGSISTLTIQRTEQRDSAMYRCASSLLAGAEQYFGPGTRLTVT.